Shown below are 20 T cell receptor beta chains from a single sample sequenced in a study of shared clonotypes between healthy human individuals. Repertoires were generated with immunoSEQ multiplex PCR, while TCRdb's copy carries only in-frame clones and drops some. The data show some 2,000,000 clones, approximately 94% seen once. Sample: naive CD4+ T cells sorted from blood. Subset in this sample: CD45RA+ positively selected. Receptors were obtained from a man younger than 35 in good health.

The gene calls are TRBV11-2 and TRBJ2-5; TRBD1 agrees at 8 bases. Germline CDR1 reads SGHAT; CDR2 reads FQNNGV. This CDR3 comprises 14 residues. Trimming at V came to 2 bases and at J to 8 bases, leaving 7 bases not matched to a gene. CDR3 region: CASSLQDRGNTQYF. The CDR3 coding sequence is TGTGCCAGCAGCTTACAAGACAGGGGAAACACCCAGTACTTC.

The chain has TRBV29-1 and TRBJ1-2, with 12 bases that match TRBD1. The CDR3 length is 14 residues. The J segment lost 7 bases and the V segment lost 3 bases, leaving 6 bases of the junction unmatched. Germline CDR1 is SQVTM and CDR2 is ANQGSEA. CDR3 DNA sequence: TGCAGCGTTGATCCTCCGGGACAGGGGGCTGGCTACACCTTC. Encoded protein: CSVDPPGQGAGYTF. The full variable domain, its missing parts supplied by reference TRBV29-1 and TRBJ1-2, is SAVISQKPSRDICQRGTSLTIQCQVDSQVTMMFWYRQQPGQSLTLIATANQGSEATYESGFVIDKFPISRPNLTFSTLTVSNMSPEDSSIYLCSVDPPGQGAGYTFGSGTRLTVV.

CDR3 sequence reads: CASSLGRINEKLFF. The CDR3 DNA sequence: TGTGCCAGCAGCTTGGGACGGATCAATGAAAAACTGTTTTTT. V gene TRBV11-2 combines with J gene TRBJ1-4; TRBD1 is a possible D gene (5 bases). This CDR3 spans 14 amino acids. The V end was cut by 3 bases, the J end by 5 bases, with 10 bases between. The germline CDR1 and CDR2 sequences are SGHAT and FQNNGV.

The V call is TRBV19, the J call TRBJ2-3, with TRBD1 matching over 8 bases. The J segment lost 9 bases and the V segment lost 0 bases, leaving 2 bases of the junction unmatched. Germline-derived CDR1 and CDR2 are LNHDA and SQIVND (reference sequence). The CDR3 consists of 13 residues. CDR3 protein: CASSIETGATQYF. CDR3 nucleotide sequence: TGTGCCAGTAGTATAGAGACAGGGGCGACGCAGTATTTT.

The rearrangement links TRBV25-1 to TRBJ2-3; 7 positions match TRBD1. This CDR3 spans 16 amino acids. After removal of 4 bases from V and 0 bases from J, the junction contained 7 bases not matched to a gene. CDR1 is MGHDK, CDR2 SYGVNS, per germline. The CDR3 coding sequence is TGTGCCAGCAGTGCCTGGACAGGCTTAAGCACAGATACGCAGTATTTT. This codes for CASSAWTGLSTDTQYF.

The V and J genes are TRBV5-6 and TRBJ1-3; perhaps TRBD1 as D (6 bases). The CDR3 has 15 amino acids. V gave up 1 base and J gave up 4 bases, with 12 bases separating them. Germline V lookup: CDR1 SGHDT, CDR2 YYEEEE. The CDR3 loop is CASSLSLTGGNTIYF. The DNA of the CDR3 is TGTGCCAGCAGCTTGAGCTTAACAGGGGGAAACACCATATATTTT.

This chain links TRBV11-2 with TRBJ2-7; perhaps TRBD2 as D (5 bases). V shed 5 bases and J shed 4 bases, with 18 bases lying between them. In germline, CDR1 is SGHAT, CDR2 FQNNGV. The CDR3 consists of 15 residues. CDR3 sequence: CASSPQRTRGYEQYF. In DNA form, the CDR3 reads TGTGCCAGCAGCCCCCAAAGGACCCGCGGGTACGAGCAGTACTTC.

Worth noting for this clone: The same CDR3 is also encoded by other DNA sequences in this sample. The CDR3 sequence: CASSLTGENTEAFF. The CDR3 coding sequence is TGCGCCAGCAGCTTGACAGGGGAGAACACTGAAGCTTTCTTT. The rearrangement joins TRBV5-1 to TRBJ1-1; 7 nucleotides agree with TRBD1. The CDR3 contains 14 residues. Germline values: CDR1 SGHRS, CDR2 YFSETQ. V trimming: 1 base; J trimming: 1 base; junction bases outside the gene matches: 1.

This chain uses TRBV6-5 with TRBJ2-5; a possible D gene is TRBD2 (6 bases). This CDR3 has 15 amino acids. V lost 4 bases and J lost 3, with 15 bases in between. The germline V gene encodes CDR1 MNHEY and CDR2 SVGAGI. The CDR3 reads CASSWRGRPEETQYF. The CDR3 nucleotides are TGTGCCAGCAGTTGGAGGGGTCGACCCGAAGAGACCCAGTACTTC.

The rearrangement links TRBV19 to TRBJ1-6; D unresolved. The germline gives CDR1 LNHDA, CDR2 SQIVND (reference sequence). Trimming removed 3 bases at V and 6 bases at J, with 6 bases between. The CDR3 spans 13 residues. For the CDR3, the DNA is TGTGCCAGTAGTATGGGCCTTAATTCACCCCTCCACTTT. It codes for CASSMGLNSPLHF.

The gene calls are TRBV6-5 and TRBJ2-1; no clear D gene. This CDR3 contains 16 residues. CDR1 and CDR2 (germline): MNHEY, SVGAGI. Trimming left V 2 bases short and J 0 bases short, with 11 bases between. For the CDR3, the DNA is TGTGCCAGCAGTTACCGACCGACTCGCTCCTACAATGAGCAGTTCTTC. Its protein is CASSYRPTRSYNEQFF.

With respect to this clone: In the same sample, other DNA sequences code for this CDR3. CDR3 DNA: TGTGCCTGGAGTGTGGGCAGGCCCTACGAGCAGTACTTC. It codes for CAWSVGRPYEQYF. The chain uses TRBV30 and TRBJ2-7; D not resolved. Germline CDR1 reads GTSNPN; CDR2 reads SVGIG (reference sequence). V lost 0 bases to trimming and J lost 2 bases, with 8 bases between them. The length of the CDR3 is 13 residues.

This CDR3 reads CASSLVLGQGANEQFF. CDR3 coding DNA: TGTGCCAGCAGCTTAGTCTTGGGACAGGGAGCCAATGAGCAGTTCTTC. The rearrangement joins TRBV7-9 to TRBJ2-1; 9 nucleotides line up with TRBD1. This CDR3 is built from 16 residues. Trimming cost V 1 base and J 6 bases; bases outside gene matches: 7. CDR1 is SEHNR, CDR2 FQNEAQ, per germline (reference sequence).

This chain connects TRBV5-1 to TRBJ2-7, with 8 bases matching TRBD1. The CDR3 loop spans 15 amino acids. J lost 3 bases, V lost 6 bases, and 11 bases had no gene match. Germline CDR1 is SGHRS and CDR2 is YFSETQ. The CDR3 protein is CASKGSGGQGYEQYF. The CDR3 DNA reads as TGCGCCAGCAAGGGGAGCGGCGGACAGGGCTACGAGCAGTACTTC. The full variable domain, its missing parts supplied by reference TRBV5-1 and TRBJ2-7, is KAGVTQTPRYLIKTRGQQVTLSCSPISGHRSVSWYQQTPGQGLQFLFEYFSETQRNKGNFPGRFSGRQFSNSRSEMNVSTLELGDSALYLCASKGSGGQGYEQYFGPGTRLTVT.

This clone was recorded once. The chain joins TRBV10-3 to TRBJ1-4; D is ambiguous. The length of the CDR3 is 12 residues. The germline V gene encodes CDR1 ENHRY and CDR2 SYGVKD. The V end was cut by 10 bases, the J end by 0 bases, with 6 bases between. The chain's CDR3 is CATGATNEKLFF. In nucleotides, the CDR3 is TGTGCCACGGGTGCAACTAATGAAAAACTGTTTTTT.

The V gene is TRBV5-4, the J gene TRBJ2-1; 9 bases map to TRBD2. Per the germline V gene, CDR1 is SGHNT and CDR2 is YYREEE (reference sequence). The CDR3 has 15 amino acids. V trimming: 0 bases; J trimming: 5 bases; junction bases outside the gene matches: 3. CDR3 in amino acids: CASSLVASGNNEQFF. Written as DNA, the CDR3 is TGTGCCAGCAGCTTGGTGGCTAGCGGGAACAATGAGCAGTTCTTC.

V gene TRBV6-5 combines with J gene TRBJ1-1; possibly TRBD1 for D (6 bases). This CDR3 spans 13 amino acids. Germline CDR1 is MNHEY and CDR2 is SVGAGI. V was trimmed by 5 bases and J by 6 bases, leaving 13 bases between them. The CDR3 DNA is TGTGCCAGCAGTAGGGGGTTATCGGCTGAAGCTTTCTTT. It yields the protein CASSRGLSAEAFF.

V usage is TRBV11-2 and J usage is TRBJ2-2; 7 nucleotides agree with TRBD2. After removal of 5 bases from V and 5 bases from J, the junction contained 8 bases not matched to a gene. The germline V gene encodes CDR1 SGHAT and CDR2 FQNNGV. CDR3 size: 15 residues. This CDR3 is CASSLGLGATGELFF. Here the CDR3 DNA reads TGTGCCAGCAGCCTCGGACTAGGAGCAACCGGGGAGCTGTTTTTT. The whole variable domain, remainder taken from reference TRBV11-2 and TRBJ2-2, is EAGVAQSPRYKIIEKRQSVAFWCNPISGHATLYWYQQILGQGPKLLIQFQNNGVVDDSQLPKDRFSAERLKGVDSTLKIQPAKLEDSAVYLCASSLGLGATGELFFGEGSRLTVL.

The gene calls are TRBV9 and TRBJ2-3; D is unresolved. The CDR3 has 15 amino acids. Trimming left V 3 bases short and J 7 bases short, with 18 bases between. Per germline, CDR1 SGDLS and CDR2 YYNGEE. CDR3 loop: CASSAEDGRSNTQYF. The CDR3 DNA is TGTGCCAGCAGCGCCGAGGATGGAAGATCGAATACGCAGTATTTT.

This clone has a single count. V gene TRBV5-4 combines with J gene TRBJ2-6; TRBD1 is a possible D gene (6 bases). This CDR3 is built from 16 residues. Per the germline V gene, CDR1 is SGHNT and CDR2 is YYREEE (reference sequence). The ends were cut back, 4 bases at V and 0 bases at J, with 11 bases in the middle. CDR3 sequence: CASSPDSFSGANVLTF. The CDR3 region has the DNA TGTGCCAGCAGCCCGGACAGCTTCTCTGGGGCCAACGTCCTGACTTTC. The whole variable domain, filled in from reference TRBV5-4 and TRBJ2-6, reads ETGVTQSPTHLIKTRGQQVTLRCSSQSGHNTVSWYQQALGQGPQFIFQYYREEENGRGNFPPRFSGLQFPNYSSELNVNALELDDSALYLCASSPDSFSGANVLTFGAGSRLTVL.